This T cell receptor (beta chain) came from a study of vaccination effects on CD4 cells after COVID-19. This clone came up a few times. Its antigen is still unknown. Repertoires were generated with immunoSEQ multiplex PCR, while TCRdb's copy carries only in-frame clones and drops some. Among tens of thousands of clones, roughly 81% were seen once, and the ten largest hold 2% to 2.5%. Subsequent to a culture period of under 11 days, CD4+ T cells were isolated. Two doses of BNT162b2 or mRNA-1273 vaccine were administered to participants. The V end lost 4 bases, the J end lost 1 base, and 17 bases lay between the germline ends. The length of the CDR3 is 17 residues. Germline V gene data show CDR1 as SGHAT and CDR2 as FQNNGV.

V gene TRBV11-2 combines with J gene TRBJ1-5, with a possible D match to TRBD1 (6 bases). The sequences come from CD4+ T cells from PBMCs cultured without peptide, collected after COVID-19 vaccination. This clonotype was obtained from a human donor who received a COVID-19 vaccine. The CDR3 DNA follows: TGTGCCAGCAGCTCGAACGGGGGGGGCTCCAGCAATCAGCCCCAGCATTTT. Encoded protein: CASSSNGGGSSNQPQHF.